The present entry profiles one TCR beta chain with its context. Antigen: not known. This entry belongs to a study of cytomegalovirus exposure and HLA in healthy donors. Study-wide context: A prior analysis found about 110 million unique TCR beta sequences from some 190 million T cells. Notes on the study in general: It was approximately 160 TCR beta chains that were listed as cytomegalovirus-associated.

The PCR had 60 Vbeta and 13 Jbeta primers. Assay: immunoSEQ multiplex PCR; the TCRdb copy retains only in-frame clones and omits some. This sample has some 150,000 clones, with 60% to 80% found just once. With 2 bases clipped from V and 6 bases from J, the junction kept 8 bases outside the gene matches. The CDR3 length is 16 residues. Germline V CDR1 and CDR2: MNHEY, SMNVEV (reference sequence). The sequencing input was PBMCs. The source is a man in his forties in good health and CMV-seropositive. This rearrangement joins TRBV27 to TRBJ2-1; 9 bases fit TRBD2. CDR3 in DNA: TGTGCCAGCAGTTTAATGGGACTAGCTGCACTCAATGAGCAGTTCTTC. This sequence encodes CASSLMGLAALNEQFF.